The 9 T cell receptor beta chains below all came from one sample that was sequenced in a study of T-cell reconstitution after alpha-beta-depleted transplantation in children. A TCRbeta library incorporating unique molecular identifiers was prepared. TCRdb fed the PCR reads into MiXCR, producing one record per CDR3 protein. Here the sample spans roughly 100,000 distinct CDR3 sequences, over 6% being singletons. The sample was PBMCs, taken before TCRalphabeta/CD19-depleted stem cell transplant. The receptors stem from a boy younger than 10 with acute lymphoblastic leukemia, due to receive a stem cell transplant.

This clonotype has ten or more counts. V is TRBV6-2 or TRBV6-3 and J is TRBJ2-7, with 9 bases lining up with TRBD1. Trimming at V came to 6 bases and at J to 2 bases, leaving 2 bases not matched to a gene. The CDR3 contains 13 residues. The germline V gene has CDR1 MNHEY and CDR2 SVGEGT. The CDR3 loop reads CASSNRGPYEQYF. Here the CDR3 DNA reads TGTGCCAGCAGCAACAGGGGGCCCTACGAGCAGTACTTC.

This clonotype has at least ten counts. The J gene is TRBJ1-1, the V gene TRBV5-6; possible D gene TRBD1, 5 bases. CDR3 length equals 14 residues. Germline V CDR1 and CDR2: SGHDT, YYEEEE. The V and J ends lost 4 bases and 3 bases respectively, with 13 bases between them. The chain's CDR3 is CASSPQWGYTEAFF. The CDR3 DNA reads TGTGCCAGCAGCCCCCAATGGGGGTACACTGAAGCTTTCTTT.

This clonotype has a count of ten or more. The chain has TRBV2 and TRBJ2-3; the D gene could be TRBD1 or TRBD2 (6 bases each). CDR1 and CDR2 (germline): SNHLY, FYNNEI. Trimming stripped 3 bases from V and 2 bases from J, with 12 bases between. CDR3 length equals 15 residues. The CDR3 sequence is CASSEEGGLTDTQYF. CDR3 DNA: TGTGCCAGCAGTGAGGAGGGGGGACTCACAGATACGCAGTATTTT.

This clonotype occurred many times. The CDR3 sequence: CSASSGVSSYNEQFF. DNA of the CDR3: TGCAGTGCCTCTAGCGGGGTTAGCTCCTACAATGAGCAGTTCTTC. The chain combines TRBV20-1 with TRBJ2-1; 9 bases line up with TRBD2. The CDR3 sequence is 15 residues long. Germline V gene sequence: CDR1 DFQATT, CDR2 SNEGSKA (reference sequence). Trimming cost V 6 bases and J 0 bases; bases outside gene matches: 6.

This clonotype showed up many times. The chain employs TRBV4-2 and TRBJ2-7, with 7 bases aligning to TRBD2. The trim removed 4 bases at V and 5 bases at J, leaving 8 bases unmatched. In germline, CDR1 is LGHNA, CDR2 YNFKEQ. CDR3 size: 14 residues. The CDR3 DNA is TGTGCCAGCAGCCCCCGGGGGGAGGTGGACGAGCAGTACTTC. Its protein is CASSPRGEVDEQYF.

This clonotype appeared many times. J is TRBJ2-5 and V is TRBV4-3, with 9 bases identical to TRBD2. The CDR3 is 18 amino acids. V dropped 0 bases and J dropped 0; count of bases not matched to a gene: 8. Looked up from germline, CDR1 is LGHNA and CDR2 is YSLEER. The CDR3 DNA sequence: TGCGCCAGCAGCCAAGAATCCCTAGCGGGGACGTACCAAGAGACCCAGTACTTC. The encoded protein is CASSQESLAGTYQETQYF.

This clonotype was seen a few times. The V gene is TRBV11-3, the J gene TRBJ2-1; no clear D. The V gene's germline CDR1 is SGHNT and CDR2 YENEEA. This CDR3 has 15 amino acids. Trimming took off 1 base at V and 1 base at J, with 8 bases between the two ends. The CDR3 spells CASSLGSGSYNEQFF. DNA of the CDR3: TGTGCCAGCAGCTTAGGATCCGGTTCCTACAATGAGCAGTTCTTC.

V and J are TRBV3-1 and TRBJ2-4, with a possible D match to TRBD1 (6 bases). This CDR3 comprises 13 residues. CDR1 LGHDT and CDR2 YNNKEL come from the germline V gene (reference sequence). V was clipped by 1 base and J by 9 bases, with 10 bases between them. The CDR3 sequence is CASSQVLGGIQYF. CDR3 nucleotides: TGTGCCAGCAGCCAAGTCCTAGGGGGCATTCAGTACTTC. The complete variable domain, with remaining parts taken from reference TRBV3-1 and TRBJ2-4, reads DTAVSQTPKYLVTQMGNDKSIKCEQNLGHDTMYWYKQDSKKFLKIMFSYNNKELIINETVPNRFSPKSPDKAHLNLHINSLELGDSAVYFCASSQVLGGIQYFGAGTRLSVL.

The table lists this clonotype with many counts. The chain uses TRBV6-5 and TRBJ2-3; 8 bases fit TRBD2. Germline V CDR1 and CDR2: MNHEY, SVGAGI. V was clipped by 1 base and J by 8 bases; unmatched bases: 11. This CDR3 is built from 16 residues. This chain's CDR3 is CASSYFGGGPPRTQYF. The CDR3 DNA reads TGTGCCAGCAGTTACTTCGGGGGGGGCCCCCCGCGTACGCAGTATTTT.